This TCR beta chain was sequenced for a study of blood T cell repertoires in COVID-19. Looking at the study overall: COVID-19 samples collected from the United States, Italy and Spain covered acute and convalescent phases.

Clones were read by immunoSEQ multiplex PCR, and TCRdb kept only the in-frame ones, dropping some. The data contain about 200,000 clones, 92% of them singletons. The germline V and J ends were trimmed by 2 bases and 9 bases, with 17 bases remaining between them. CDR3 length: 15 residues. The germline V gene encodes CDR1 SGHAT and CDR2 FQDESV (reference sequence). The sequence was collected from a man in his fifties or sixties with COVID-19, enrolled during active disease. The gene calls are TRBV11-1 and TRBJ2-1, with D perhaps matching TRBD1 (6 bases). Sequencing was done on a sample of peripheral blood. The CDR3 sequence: CASSLIVQGVGEQFF. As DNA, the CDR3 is TGTGCCAGCAGCTTAATCGTACAGGGTGTCGGTGAGCAGTTCTTC.